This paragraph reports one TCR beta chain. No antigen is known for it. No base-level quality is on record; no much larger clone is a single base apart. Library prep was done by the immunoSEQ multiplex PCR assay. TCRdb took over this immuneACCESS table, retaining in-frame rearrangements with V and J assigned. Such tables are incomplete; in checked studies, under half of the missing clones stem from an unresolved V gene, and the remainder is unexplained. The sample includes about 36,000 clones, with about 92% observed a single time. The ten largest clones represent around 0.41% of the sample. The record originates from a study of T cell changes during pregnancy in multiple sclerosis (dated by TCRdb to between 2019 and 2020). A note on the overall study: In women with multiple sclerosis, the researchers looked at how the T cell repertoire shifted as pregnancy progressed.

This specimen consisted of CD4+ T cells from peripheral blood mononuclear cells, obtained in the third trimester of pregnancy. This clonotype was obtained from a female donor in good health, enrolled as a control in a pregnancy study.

The nucleotides are TGTGCCAGCAGCATAGGACAGGGAAGAACAGAGACCCAGTACTTC. Its translation is CASSIGQGRTETQYF. Recombination connected TRBV5-4 to TRBJ2-5, with TRBD1 identical over 8 junction bases. From the cysteine through the phenylalanine, the CDR3 covers 15 amino acids. The read is trimmed to its CDR3 DNA, 45 bases read in frame from base 1. CDR1 SGHNT and CDR2 YYREEE were looked up in the germline V gene (reference sequence). Relative to germline, V is missing 4 bases and J is missing 4 bases, with 9 bases of the junction outside any gene match.